This T cell receptor beta chain was profiled in a study of T cells in Graves' hyperthyroidism and ophthalmopathy. The CDR3 is made up of 12 amino acids. Germline CDR1 and CDR2: MNHEY and SVGEGT. The V end was cut by 6 bases, the J end by 8 bases, with 13 bases between. Regions amplified from RNA transcripts were the TCR beta CDR3 regions. The HTBI set primed first-round TCR CDR3 RT-PCR. TCRdb reprocessed the multiplex PCR reads with MiXCR, giving one entry per CDR3 protein. Seen here are around 300,000 distinct CDR3 sequences, 10% to 15% observed once, and the top ten hold 7.8%. This clonotype was recorded at least ten times.

This clonotype was obtained from a woman in her twenties or thirties with Graves' hyperthyroidism that later progressed to Graves' ophthalmopathy. Sequencing was carried out using blood. The V gene is TRBV6-2 or TRBV6-3, the J gene TRBJ1-2; D is unresolved. CDR3 sequence reads: CASRDPGSGYTF. The CDR3 DNA sequence: TGTGCCAGCAGGGATCCTGGGAGCGGCTACACCTTC.